The sequence of this T cell receptor (beta chain) was determined in a study of Graves' ophthalmopathy and Graves' hyperthyroidism. General study points: Ophthalmopathy versus stable hyperthyroidism: 13-signature model gave less than 90% sensitivity, 81.08% specificity.

Amplification from RNA transcripts yielded the TCR beta CDR3 regions. RT-PCR with HTBI primers came first, then second-round multiplex PCR. TCRdb re-called the multiplex PCR reads with MiXCR, one entry per CDR3 protein. This table has over 450,000 distinct CDR3 sequences, around 14% appearing once. Per the germline V gene, CDR1 is LGHDT and CDR2 is YNNKEL (reference sequence). Germline trimming cut 2 bases from V and 6 bases from J; bases unmatched to any gene: 11. This CDR3 is 17 amino acids long. As for this clonotype: What it binds is not known.

Uncontrolled infections, pregnancy, lactation or other autoimmune diseases led to patient exclusion. A diagnosis was made from clinical symptoms together with serum thyroxine, TRAb, thyroid ultrasound and orbital computed tomography. PBMCs were obtained from roughly 9.9 ml of fresh peripheral blood. The rearrangement joins TRBV3-1 to TRBJ2-2, with 8 bases matching TRBD2. This clonotype was sampled from a woman aged 25 to 39 with Graves' ophthalmopathy. Source material: blood. The CDR3 nucleotides are TGTGCCAGCAGCCAAAATTTAGCGGGGATAATCGCCGGGGAGCTGTTTTTT. Translated, it gives CASSQNLAGIIAGELFF. Full variable domain (missing parts from reference TRBV3-1 and TRBJ2-2): DTAVSQTPKYLVTQMGNDKSIKCEQNLGHDTMYWYKQDSKKFLKIMFSYNNKELIINETVPNRFSPKSPDKAHLNLHINSLELGDSAVYFCASSQNLAGIIAGELFFGEGSRLTVL.